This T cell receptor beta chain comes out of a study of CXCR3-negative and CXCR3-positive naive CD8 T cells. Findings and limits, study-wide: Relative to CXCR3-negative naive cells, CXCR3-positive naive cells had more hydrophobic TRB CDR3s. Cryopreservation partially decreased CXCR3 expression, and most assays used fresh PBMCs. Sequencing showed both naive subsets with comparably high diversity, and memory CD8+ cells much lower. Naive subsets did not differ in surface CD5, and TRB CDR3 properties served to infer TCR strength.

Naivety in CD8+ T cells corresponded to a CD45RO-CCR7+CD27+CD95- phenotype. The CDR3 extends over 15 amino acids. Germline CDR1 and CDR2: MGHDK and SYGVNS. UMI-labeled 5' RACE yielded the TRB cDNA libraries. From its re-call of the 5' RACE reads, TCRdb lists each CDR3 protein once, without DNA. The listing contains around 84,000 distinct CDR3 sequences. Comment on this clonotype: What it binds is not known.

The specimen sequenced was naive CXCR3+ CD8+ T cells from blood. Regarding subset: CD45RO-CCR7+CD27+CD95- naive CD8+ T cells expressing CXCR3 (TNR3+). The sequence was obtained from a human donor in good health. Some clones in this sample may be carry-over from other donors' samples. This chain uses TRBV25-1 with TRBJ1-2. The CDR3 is CASSGGSGNGYGYTF.